This entry describes one T cell receptor beta chain. This clonotype showed up just a few times. Its antigen specificity is not known. No per-base quality is available; no much larger clone lies one base away. The data were obtained in a study of blood T cells in healthy people across ages (dated by TCRdb to 2015 to 2017). Context from the whole study: In model experiments, template switching captured about one uniquely barcoded TCR beta cDNA molecule for every two T cells. To avoid experimental bias, donors of different ages were spread randomly across the sequencing lanes. Using the same blood draw, the study looked at two additional independent replicas of 1 million unique cDNA reads for two donors, one aged 18 to 29 and the other aged 80 or older. The donors were split into four age groups: young (average about 15 years), middle-aged (around 40), aged (around 67) and long-lived (over 80). The study measured age-related changes in TCR beta repertoire diversity using deep sequencing normalized with unique cDNA molecular identifiers. Broader findings and caveats from the paper: Since profiling was done on bulk unsorted PBMCs, naive and antigen-experienced compartments could not be conclusively compared. Because donor CMV infection status was unknown, age-related changes in expanded clonotypes were potentially confounded. Estimates of total diversity based on one million sequenced T cells were considered lower bounds and underestimates. Observed TCR beta diversity per million T cells fell roughly linearly with age, and a significant reduction was already apparent by age around 39. The long-lived group showed more naive CD4+ T cells, fewer expanded clones and increased TCR diversity than the aged group, suggesting age selection. The percentage of naive T cells measured by flow cytometry correlated strongly with observed TCR beta diversity.

The library was built by means of 5' RACE. The sample was run on an Illumina HiSeq 2500. A second PCR of about 6 to 12 cycles was run with a J-beta primer mix and a sample-barcoded 5' primer. A template-switch 5' adaptor carrying 12 random nucleotides introduced a unique molecular identifier onto each TCR beta cDNA molecule. Each sample yielded at least 3 million CDR3-containing paired-end reads. All of the RNA was converted into first-strand cDNA using the Mint cDNA synthesis kit, with a TRBC-specific oligonucleotide serving as the primer. All cDNA was treated with uracil-DNA glycosylase and then went through a first 18-cycle PCR with the universal primers M1SS and BC2_uni_R. Concerning the study's data processing: Each sample was normalized by randomly selecting 1 million high-quality reads, each carrying a distinct molecular identifier. Instead of being binned into consensus sequences, reads with shared molecular identifiers were discarded. MiTCR, with a Q25 quality threshold and the strictest error-elimination algorithm, was used for CDR3 identification, clonotype clustering and error correction. A nonparametric unseen species model with Euler transformation was used to estimate lower-bound total TCR beta diversity. TCRdb itself trimmed the public reads at Q25 with fastp, ran MiXCR and retained productive beta chains. Each entry merges the rows of one CDR3 protein and shows their most common DNA and genes. These V and J calls are TCRdb output, not the study's own analysis. In all, the sample holds roughly 1,500,000 distinct CDR3 sequences, and approximately 32% of those were seen once. The top ten constitute roughly 10% of the sample.

From its cysteine to its phenylalanine, the CDR3 spans 15 amino acids. Only CDR3 DNA remains: 45 bases, in frame from the first base. CDR1 and CDR2 are drawn from the germline V gene (reference sequence): DFQATT, SNEGSKA. Trimming costs V 5 bases and J 1 base, and their ends lie 15 bases apart. The roughly 37 donors, aged about 6 to 100 years, were systemically healthy Caucasian individuals from Russia. Approximately 9.7 milliliters of peripheral blood were drawn from each donor into EDTA-treated Vacutainer tubes. PBMCs were isolated by Ficoll-Paque density-gradient centrifugation, with at least 6 million obtained per sample. Total RNA was extracted from PBMCs with Trizol reagent, with at least 6 micrograms obtained per sample. Naive CD45RAhigh/CD27high T cell percentages were measured by flow cytometry on a PBMC aliquot from every donor.

The sequence was obtained from a woman aged 25 to 45 in good health. The source material was blood. The chain couples TRBV20-1 to TRBJ2-1; TRBD1 is possibly the D segment (6 matching bases). The CDR3 corresponds to CSALSLGASYNEQFF. The DNA sequence follows: TGCAGTGCTCTTTCTCTGGGGGCGTCCTACAATGAGCAGTTCTTC.